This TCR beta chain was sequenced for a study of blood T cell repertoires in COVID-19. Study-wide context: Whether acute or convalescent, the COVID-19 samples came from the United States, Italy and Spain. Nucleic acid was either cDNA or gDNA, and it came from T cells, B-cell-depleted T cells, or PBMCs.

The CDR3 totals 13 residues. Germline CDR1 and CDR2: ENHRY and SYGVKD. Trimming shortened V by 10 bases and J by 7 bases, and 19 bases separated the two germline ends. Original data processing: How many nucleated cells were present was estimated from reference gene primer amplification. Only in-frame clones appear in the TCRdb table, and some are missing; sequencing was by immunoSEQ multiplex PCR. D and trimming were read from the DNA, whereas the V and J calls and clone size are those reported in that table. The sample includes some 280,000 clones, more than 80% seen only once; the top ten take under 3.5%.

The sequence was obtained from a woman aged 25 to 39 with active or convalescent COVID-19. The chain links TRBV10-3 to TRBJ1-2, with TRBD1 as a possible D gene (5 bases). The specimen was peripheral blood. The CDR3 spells CATPAGGKGGYTF. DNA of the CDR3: TGTGCCACCCCGGCGGGGGGGAAGGGTGGCTACACCTTC.